A selection of T cell receptor beta chains follows, all from one sample in a study of Graves' ophthalmopathy and Graves' hyperthyroidism. A single record per CDR3 protein comes from TCRdb applying MiXCR to the multiplex PCR reads. Of roughly 380,000 distinct CDR3 sequences in the sample, approximately 15% are singletons; the top ten hold 7%. Source material: peripheral blood. These receptors were obtained from a woman younger than 35 with stable Graves' hyperthyroidism. CDR3s include the opening cysteine and the closing phenylalanine or tryptophan. A D gene is named only where the DNA matches it firmly.

v_call,d_call,cdr3_aa
TRBV6-1,TRBD1,CASSEYGQGERGSYNSPLHF
TRBV7-2,.,CASTRVPYEQYF
TRBV19,.,CASSIPQRGVMNTEAFF
TRBV6-6,TRBD1,CASSQVPDPAGGNGYTF
TRBV20-1,.,CSARDPYAKNIQYF
TRBV6-1,TRBD2,CASSERGDYYEQYF
TRBV27,.,CASSLQGGFAEAFF
TRBV20-1,.,CSARVQGLGGNQPQHF
TRBV12-3/TRBV12-4,.,CASSYQTAENYGYTF
TRBV19,TRBD1,CASSITGTGVGEQYF
TRBV7-9,.,CASSLVSGGNNSPLHF
TRBV12-3/TRBV12-4,TRBD1,CASSLGTGAGYTF
TRBV6-1,.,CASSEIAKNTEAFF
TRBV12-3/TRBV12-4,TRBD1,CASSPTGFDQPQHF
TRBV6-1,TRBD2,CATVGLAVGGTQYF
TRBV27,.,CASSLVGKVGPLHF
TRBV5-1,.,CASSLTLWGASYEQYF
TRBV2,.,CASSTTQETQYF
TRBV13,.,CASSLTLDSFEAFF
TRBV11-3,.,CASSLRGPNYGYTF
TRBV12-3/TRBV12-4,TRBD1,CASSGQGHDNGYTF
TRBV7-2,.,CASSLAGASTGELFF